The entry that follows covers one T cell receptor beta chain sequence. This sample is part of a study of blood T cell repertoires in COVID-19. Across the study: The origin of the acute and convalescent COVID-19 samples was the United States, Italy and Spain. In each case, the material was cDNA or gDNA derived from T cells, B-cell-depleted T cells, or PBMCs.

The CDR3 length is 17 residues. The germline V gene has CDR1 MDHEN and CDR2 SYDVKM. V lost 6 bases and J lost 2; bases outside the gene matches: 12. Original data processing: Reference gene primer amplification yielded estimated nucleated cell counts. TCRdb keeps only in-frame clones here, not all; method: immunoSEQ multiplex PCR. The D gene and trimming were derived from the DNA, and the V and J assignments and clone size from that table. The sample shows some 150,000 clones, 82% of them seen only once. Sequenced material: peripheral blood. This sequence was found in a woman aged 70-85 years with acute or convalescent COVID-19. This chain joins TRBV28 and TRBJ2-2; TRBD1 matches 7 bases. CDR3 sequence reads: CASRTLPGTENTGELFF. CDR3 nucleotide sequence: TGTGCCAGCAGAACGCTACCCGGGACAGAAAACACCGGGGAGCTGTTTTTT. The whole variable domain, remainder taken from reference TRBV28 and TRBJ2-2, is DVKVTQSSRYLVKRTGEKVFLECVQDMDHENMFWYRQDPGLGLRLIYFSYDVKMKEKGDIPEGYSVSREKKERFSLILESASTNQTSMYLCASRTLPGTENTGELFFGEGSRLTVL.